These 3 T cell receptor beta chains were sequenced from one sample in a study of shared clonotypes between healthy human individuals. The protocol was immunoSEQ multiplex PCR, while the TCRdb copy is restricted to in-frame clones and leaves out a portion. The table includes more than 400,000 clones, over 70% detected once. The sample consisted of PBMCs. The receptors were sampled from a woman aged 40 to 50 in good health. Some clones in this sample may be carry-over from other donors' samples.

To note about this clone: This sequence is one base from a far larger clone and is likely a read error. Other nucleotide sequences from this sample produce the same CDR3. CDR3 region: CASSGGGQSFYGYTF. The CDR3 bases are TGTGCCAGCAGTGGAGGAGGACAGTCTTTCTATGGCTATACCTTC. The V and J genes are TRBV6-1 and TRBJ1-2, with D possibly TRBD1 on 6 matching bases. Germline lookup yields CDR1 MNHNS and CDR2 SASEGT. The CDR3 contains 15 residues.

The rearrangement links TRBV28 to TRBJ1-2, with D perhaps matching TRBD1 (5 bases). The CDR3 sequence is 16 residues long. CDR1 MDHEN and CDR2 SYDVKM come from the germline V gene. With 1 base removed from V and 8 bases from J, the gap between germline ends came to 20 bases. The CDR3 nucleotides read TGTGCCAGCAGTTTATATGGTCAGGGAGCGGATGACGGCTACACCTTC. Translation gives CASSLYGQGADDGYTF.

On this clone: A far bigger clonotype differs at one base, so this is likely a read error. The same CDR3 also results from other DNA sequences found in this sample. The chain joins TRBV11-3 to TRBJ2-3, with D perhaps TRBD2 (6 bases). The CDR3 extends over 14 amino acids. The V and J ends lost 6 bases and 3 bases respectively, with 13 bases between them. The germline V gene has CDR1 SGHNT and CDR2 YENEEA. The CDR3 spells CASSSGRGTDTQYF. The CDR3 DNA reads TGTGCCAGCAGTAGCGGTAGAGGTACAGATACGCAGTATTTT.